This T cell receptor beta chain was captured by sequencing in a study of blood T cells in healthy people across ages. In the study overall: Per every two T cells, about one barcoded beta molecule was captured by template switching. Study outcomes and limitations: The study found TCR beta diversity correlated strongly with naive T cell percentage.

Peripheral blood, about 10 milliliters per donor, was collected. Primers used in a second PCR of about 6 to 11 cycles were a sample-barcoded 5' primer and a J-beta primer mix. Via MiXCR, TCRdb re-called the 5' RACE reads, giving one row per CDR3 protein. The sample yields a few hundred thousand distinct CDR3 sequences, over 25% seen once. Germline V gene sequence: CDR1 GTSNPN, CDR2 SVGIG (reference sequence). The CDR3 contains 14 residues. The V gene end was trimmed by 5 bases and the J gene end by 2 bases; junction bases not matched to a gene: 3. A remark on this clonotype: The antigen is unknown.

The data were also submitted as part of a second study, on T cells of mothers and their children. That report notes: In this cohort, donors were three healthy Caucasian mothers plus their six children.

The genes are TRBV30 and TRBJ2-7; 13 bases are shared with TRBD2. The sample consisted of blood. The TCR originated in a boy aged 2 to 10 in good health. The CDR3 protein is CAWEGTSGAYEQYF. The CDR3 bases are TGTGCCTGGGAGGGGACTAGCGGGGCCTACGAGCAGTACTTC.